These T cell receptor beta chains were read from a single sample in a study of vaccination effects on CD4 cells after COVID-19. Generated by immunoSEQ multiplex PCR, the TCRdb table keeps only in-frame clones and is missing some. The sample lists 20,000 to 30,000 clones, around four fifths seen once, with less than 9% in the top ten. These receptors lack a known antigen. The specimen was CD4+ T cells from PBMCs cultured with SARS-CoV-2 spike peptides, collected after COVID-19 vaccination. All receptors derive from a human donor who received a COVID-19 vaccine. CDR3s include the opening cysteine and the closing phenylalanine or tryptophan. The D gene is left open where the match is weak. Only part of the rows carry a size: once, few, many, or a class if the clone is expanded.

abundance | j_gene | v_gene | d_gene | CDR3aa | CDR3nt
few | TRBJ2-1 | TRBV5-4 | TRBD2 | CASSARLAEQFF | TGTGCCAGCAGCGCCCGACTAGCTGAGCAGTTCTTC
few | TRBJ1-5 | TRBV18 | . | CATAGDNQPQHF | TGTGCCACCGCAGGGGACAATCAGCCCCAGCATTTT
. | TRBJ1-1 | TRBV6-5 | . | CASSFYSGTPAFRAFF | TGTGCCAGCAGTTTCTATTCCGGGACACCCGCTTTTAGAGCTTTCTTT
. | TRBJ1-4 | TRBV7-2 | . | CASSSGPATNEKLFF | TGTGCCAGCAGCTCTGGACCCGCAACTAATGAAAAACTGTTTTTT
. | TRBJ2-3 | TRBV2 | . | CASRKIGGTDTQYF | TGTGCCAGCAGAAAGATTGGGGGCACAGATACGCAGTATTTT
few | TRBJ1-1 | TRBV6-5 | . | CASINLDEAFF | TGTGCCAGCATTAACTTGGACGAAGCTTTCTTT
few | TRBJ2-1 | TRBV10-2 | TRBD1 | CASRSSGTGFYNEQFF | TGCGCCAGCAGAAGTTCCGGGACAGGGTTTTACAATGAGCAGTTCTTC
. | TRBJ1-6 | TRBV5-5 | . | CASSFGQINSPLHF | TGTGCCAGCAGCTTCGGGCAGATTAATTCACCCCTCCACTTT
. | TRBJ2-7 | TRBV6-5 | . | CASSLEGSGAYEQYF | TGTGCCAGCAGTTTGGAGGGATCGGGGGCATACGAGCAGTACTTC
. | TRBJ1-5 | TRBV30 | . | CAWGQTYQPQHF | TGTGCCTGGGGACAAACCTATCAGCCCCAGCATTTT
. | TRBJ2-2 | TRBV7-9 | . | CASSLERAGELFF | TGTGCCAGCAGCCTGGAAAGGGCCGGGGAGCTGTTTTTT
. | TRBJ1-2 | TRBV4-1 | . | CASSQPPGGDDGYTF | TGCGCCAGCAGCCAGCCCCCCGGGGGCGATGATGGCTACACCTTC
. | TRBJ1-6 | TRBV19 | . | CASRAENNSPLHF | TGTGCCAGTAGGGCAGAAAATAATTCACCCCTCCACTTT
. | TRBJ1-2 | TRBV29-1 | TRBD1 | CSALTGAGYGYTF | TGCAGCGCGCTGACAGGGGCAGGATATGGCTACACCTTC
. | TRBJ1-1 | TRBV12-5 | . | CASGFLIRGTEAFF | TGTGCTAGTGGATTCCTCATCCGGGGCACTGAAGCTTTCTTT
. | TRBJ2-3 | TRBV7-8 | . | CASSSEDWDTQYF | TGTGCCAGCAGCTCGGAGGATTGGGATACGCAGTATTTT
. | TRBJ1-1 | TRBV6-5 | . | CASRRQQNTEAFF | TGTGCCAGCCGACGACAGCAGAACACTGAAGCTTTCTTT
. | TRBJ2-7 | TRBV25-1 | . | CASSKSQGWGTEQYF | TGTGCCAGCAGTAAATCACAGGGCTGGGGGACCGAGCAGTACTTC
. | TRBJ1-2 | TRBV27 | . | CASSSSVNYGYTF | TGTGCCAGCAGCTCGTCCGTTAACTATGGCTACACCTTC
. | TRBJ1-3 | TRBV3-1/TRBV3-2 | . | CASSPGQHSGNTIYF | TGTGCCAGCAGCCCAGGACAGCACTCTGGAAACACCATATATTTT
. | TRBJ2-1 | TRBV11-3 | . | CASSLAGQSYNEQFF | TGTGCCAGCAGCTTAGCCGGTCAGTCCTACAATGAGCAGTTCTTC
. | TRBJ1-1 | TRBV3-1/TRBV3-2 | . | CASSSLGKTEAFF | TGTGCCAGCAGTTCCTTGGGGAAGACTGAAGCTTTCTTT
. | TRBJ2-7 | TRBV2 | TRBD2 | CASSFPSGGVDEQYF | TGTGCCAGCTCCTTCCCTAGCGGGGGGGTCGACGAGCAGTACTTC
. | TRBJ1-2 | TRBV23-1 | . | CASSQSTGNYGYTF | TGCGCCAGCAGTCAATCCACAGGGAACTATGGCTACACCTTC
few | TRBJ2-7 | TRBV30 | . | CAWRAKDRAYEQYF | TGTGCCTGGAGGGCAAAGGACAGAGCCTACGAGCAGTACTTC
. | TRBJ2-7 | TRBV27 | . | CASSSPMGRLPYEQYF | TGTGCCAGCAGTTCCCCAATGGGCAGGCTCCCCTACGAGCAGTACTTC
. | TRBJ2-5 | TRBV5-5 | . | CASSPVVGQETQYF | TGTGCCAGCAGCCCCGTCGTGGGACAAGAGACCCAGTACTTC
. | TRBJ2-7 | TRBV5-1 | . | CASSLEGSVYEQYF | TGCGCCAGCAGCTTGGAAGGGTCCGTGTACGAGCAGTACTTC
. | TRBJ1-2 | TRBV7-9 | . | CASSPHGSNYGYTF | TGTGCCAGCAGCCCCCACGGTTCAAACTATGGCTACACCTTC
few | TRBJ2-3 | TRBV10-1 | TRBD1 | CASSVGRGLATQYF | TGCGCCAGCAGTGTAGGCAGGGGGCTTGCTACGCAGTATTTT
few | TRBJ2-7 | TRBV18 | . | CASSLRERAYEQYF | TGTGCCAGCTCACTCCGAGAAAGAGCCTACGAGCAGTACTTC
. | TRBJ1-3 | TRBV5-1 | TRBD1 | CASSKGQETAGNTIYF | TGCGCCAGCAGCAAAGGACAGGAGACGGCTGGAAACACCATATATTTT
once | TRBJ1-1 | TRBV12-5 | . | CASGLAYSGTEAFF | TGTGCTAGTGGTTTGGCCTACTCGGGCACTGAAGCTTTCTTT
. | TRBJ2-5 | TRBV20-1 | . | CSVGETQYF | TGCAGTGTCGGGGAGACCCAGTACTTC
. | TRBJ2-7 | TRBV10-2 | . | CASSNPPSGHGYEQYF | TGCGCCAGCAGTAACCCCCCGTCGGGACATGGCTACGAGCAGTACTTC
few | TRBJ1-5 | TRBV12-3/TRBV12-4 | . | CASSRSNQPQHF | TGTGCCAGCAGCCGGAGCAATCAGCCCCAGCATTTT
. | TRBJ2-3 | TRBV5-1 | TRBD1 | CASSLGLTGGTDTQYF | TGCGCCAGCAGCTTGGGTCTTACAGGGGGCACAGATACGCAGTATTTT
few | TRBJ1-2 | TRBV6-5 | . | CASSFQGSGNYGYTF | TGTGCCAGCAGTTTCCAGGGATCTGGAAACTATGGCTACACCTTC
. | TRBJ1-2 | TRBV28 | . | CASSSRRTNYGYTF | TGTGCCAGCAGTAGCAGGAGGACTAACTATGGCTACACCTTC
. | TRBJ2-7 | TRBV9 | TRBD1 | CASSVLPGDRAYEQYF | TGTGCCAGCAGCGTATTACCGGGGGACAGGGCATACGAGCAGTACTTC
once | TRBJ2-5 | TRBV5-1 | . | CASSLGVEETQYF | TGCGCCAGCAGCTTAGGAGTGGAGGAGACCCAGTACTTC
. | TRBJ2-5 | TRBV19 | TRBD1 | CASRSGQGVVETQYF | TGTGCCAGTAGGTCAGGACAGGGGGTTGTAGAGACCCAGTACTTC
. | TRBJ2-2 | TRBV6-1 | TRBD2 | CASSEAGGSTGELFF | TGTGCCAGCAGTGAAGCGGGCGGGAGCACCGGGGAGCTGTTTTTT
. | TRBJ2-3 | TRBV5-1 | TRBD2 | CASSLPSGGSTDTQYF | TGCGCCAGCAGCTTGCCTAGCGGGGGTAGCACAGATACGCAGTATTTT
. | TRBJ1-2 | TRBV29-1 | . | CSVQSPYGYTF | TGCAGCGTCCAATCCCCCTATGGCTACACCTTC
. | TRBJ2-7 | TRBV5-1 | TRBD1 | CASSLASKDRARQYF | TGCGCCAGCAGCTTGGCCTCCAAGGACAGGGCGAGGCAGTACTTC
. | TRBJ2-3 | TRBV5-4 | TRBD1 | CASSSGQTTDTQYF | TGTGCCAGCAGCTCGGGACAGACAACAGATACGCAGTATTTT
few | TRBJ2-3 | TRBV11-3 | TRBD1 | CASSLRGGVADTQYF | TGTGCCAGCAGCTTAAGAGGGGGCGTCGCAGATACGCAGTATTTT
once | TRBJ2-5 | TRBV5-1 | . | CASSFGPGGPLTQYF | TGCGCCAGCAGCTTTGGTCCCGGGGGACCTTTGACCCAGTACTTC
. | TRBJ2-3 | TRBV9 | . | CASSVGSVSTDTQYF | TGTGCCAGCAGCGTAGGAAGTGTTAGCACAGATACGCAGTATTTT
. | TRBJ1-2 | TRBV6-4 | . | CASSEDGQNYGYTF | TGTGCCAGCAGTGAGGACGGGCAGAACTATGGCTACACCTTC
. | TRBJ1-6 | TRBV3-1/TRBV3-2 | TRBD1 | CASSSAGTGGALHF | TGTGCCAGCAGCTCAGCCGGGACAGGCGGGGCCCTCCACTTT